This T cell receptor (beta chain) was sequenced during a study of response to subunit inactivated influenza vaccine. Study outcomes and limitations: Each seasonal influenza vaccination recruits few new T cells, the authors suggested.

Each CDR3 protein gets one entry after TCRdb re-called the RT-PCR reads with MiXCR. The table shows some 800,000 distinct CDR3 sequences, with over 20% occurring only once. Concerning this clonotype itself: Its target is unknown.

V lost 2 bases to trimming and J lost 2 bases, with 7 bases between them. Germline CDR1 and CDR2: MNHEY and SVGAGI. This CDR3 is 14 amino acids long. Sequencing used PBMCs from blood, obtained 5 days after vaccination. This TCR was sampled from a man aged 50-59 years who received an inactivated influenza vaccine. The chain uses TRBV6-5 and TRBJ2-1; no clear D. The DNA of the CDR3 is TGTGCCAGCAGTTACCGGCAGGCCTACAATGAGCAGTTCTTC. The encoded protein is CASSYRQAYNEQFF.